The 6 T cell receptor beta chains listed next were all sequenced from one sample in a study of T cell repertoires in cytomegalovirus infection. MiXCR, applied by TCRdb to the reads, yields one record per CDR3 protein. The sample records roughly 800,000 distinct CDR3 sequences, almost 30% being singletons. Their antigens are not known. Material: cultured CD8+ T cells from PBMCs, obtained from culture after CMV antigen stimulation. The receptors here all came from a human donor in good health (CMV status not recorded). Some clones in this sample may be carry-over from other donors' samples.

A few counts support this clonotype. The V and J genes are TRBV4-2 and TRBJ1-1; the match to TRBD1 covers 8 bases. CDR3 length: 18 amino acids. With 0 bases clipped from V and 0 bases from J, the junction kept 9 bases outside the gene matches. CDR1 and CDR2 (germline): LGHNA, YNFKEQ. The CDR3 sequence: CASSQEAWAGGLNTEAFF. The CDR3 coding sequence is TGTGCCAGCAGCCAAGAGGCGTGGGCAGGGGGCTTGAACACTGAAGCTTTCTTT.

This clonotype was recorded many times. The genes are TRBV7-2 and TRBJ1-5; perhaps TRBD1 as D (5 bases). Trimming left V 7 bases short and J 2 bases short, with 15 bases between. The CDR3 loop spans 15 amino acids. Germline CDR1 is SGHTA and CDR2 is FQGNSA. The CDR3 sequence: CASTLTGTGNQPQHF. For the CDR3, the DNA is TGTGCCAGCACCCTGACCGGGACGGGCAATCAGCCCCAGCATTTT.

This clonotype was recorded once. CDR3 coding DNA: TGTGCCAGCAGCGTAGAACTAGCGGGGTACGAGCAGTACTTC. This gives the protein CASSVELAGYEQYF. This chain uses TRBV9 with TRBJ2-7; 10 bases agree with TRBD2. The J segment lost 4 bases and the V segment lost 0 bases, leaving 1 base of the junction unmatched. CDR1 is SGDLS, CDR2 YYNGEE, per germline. The CDR3 runs 14 residues.

At least ten counts were recorded for this clonotype. The chain has TRBV7-2 and TRBJ2-3; 7 bases fit TRBD2. This CDR3 comprises 16 residues. V trimming: 1 base; J trimming: 2 bases; junction bases outside the gene matches: 6. The germline V gene encodes CDR1 SGHTA and CDR2 FQGNSA. CDR3 DNA: TGTGCCAGCAGCTTAGGATCTAGCGGAAACACAGATACGCAGTATTTT. This encodes CASSLGSSGNTDTQYF.

This clonotype was counted only a few times. J is TRBJ2-7 and V is TRBV11-1; 7 positions agree with TRBD1. Germline CDR1 SGHAT, CDR2 FQDESV (reference sequence). The length of the CDR3 is 15 residues. V lost 6 bases, J lost 0 bases, and 8 bases stayed unmatched. The CDR3 region is CASSFGTVSSYEQYF. Here the CDR3 DNA reads TGTGCCAGCAGTTTCGGGACAGTTAGCTCCTACGAGCAGTACTTC.

The chain links TRBV20-1 to TRBJ1-6; D is unclear. Looked up from germline, CDR1 is DFQATT and CDR2 is SNEGSKA (reference sequence). CDR3 length: 16 residues. The germline V and J ends were trimmed by 2 bases and 11 bases, with 22 bases remaining between them. The CDR3 coding sequence is TGCAGTGCTAGACTTGGGGAAAAAGGTGACCCGACACCCCTCCACTTT. This gives the protein CSARLGEKGDPTPLHF.